One sample yielded the 20 T cell receptor beta chains listed below, sequenced in a study of cytomegalovirus exposure and HLA in healthy donors. Method: immunoSEQ multiplex PCR; TCRdb's copy keeps in-frame clones and lacks some. The sample holds roughly 230,000 clones, 90% seen once. Sequencing was carried out using PBMCs. These receptors were taken from a woman aged 30 to 39 in good health and CMV-seronegative.

This chain connects TRBV4-3 to TRBJ1-4; unclear D gene. The CDR3 covers 13 residues. The ends were cut back, 4 bases at V and 8 bases at J, with 11 bases in the middle. Germline V gives CDR1 LGHNA, CDR2 YSLEER. In nucleotides, the CDR3 is TGCGCCAGCAGCCGGATTGAGACCGAAAAACTGTTTTTT. It is translated as CASSRIETEKLFF.

The chain couples TRBV2 to TRBJ2-5; D gene uncertain. Between the trimmed V and J ends, which lost 4 bases and 5 bases, there was a span of 5 bases. There are 11 residues in the CDR3. Germline V lookup: CDR1 SNHLY, CDR2 FYNNEI. The chain's CDR3 is CASSAGETQYF. The DNA for the CDR3 is TGTGCCAGCAGTGCCGGGGAGACCCAGTACTTC.

Points on this clone: Other DNA sequences within the sample encode an identical CDR3. V usage is TRBV28 and J usage is TRBJ2-7, with no clear D. From germline, CDR1 is MDHEN and CDR2 SYDVKM. V dropped 3 bases and J dropped 3 bases, with 6 bases sitting between them. This CDR3 has 12 residues. The CDR3 nucleotides read TGTGCCAGCAGTTTCGCCGGCTACGAGCAGTACTTC. This codes for CASSFAGYEQYF.

V is TRBV15 and J is TRBJ1-5, with 9 bases fitting TRBD1. V lost 3 bases to trimming and J lost 2 bases; unmatched junction nucleotides: 8. The CDR3 totals 17 residues. Germline CDR1 and CDR2: LNHNV and YYDKDF (reference sequence). CDR3 region: CATSSIQGARGNQPQHF. The CDR3 DNA follows: TGTGCCACCAGCAGTATACAGGGGGCAAGGGGCAATCAGCCCCAGCATTTT.

The gene calls are TRBV4-3 and TRBJ1-2; D is unclear. The V gene lost 1 base and the J gene lost 2 bases, with 8 bases spanning the gap. Germline CDR1 is LGHNA and CDR2 is YSLEER. The CDR3 is 14 residues long. CDR3 sequence: CASSQAERNYGYTF. For the CDR3, the DNA is TGCGCCAGCAGCCAAGCGGAGAGAAACTATGGCTACACCTTC.

The gene calls are TRBV7-3 and TRBJ2-2; TRBD1 matches 8 bases. The V and J ends lost 4 bases and 7 bases, in that order; junction bases with no gene match: 8. Looked up from germline, CDR1 is SGHTA and CDR2 is FQGTGA. CDR3 length: 15 amino acids. The CDR3 spells CASSSIGQGLGELFF. The CDR3 DNA is TGTGCCAGCAGCTCAATTGGACAGGGCCTCGGGGAGCTGTTTTTT.

In the case of this clone: In the same sample, other DNA sequences code for this CDR3. The chain links TRBV9 to TRBJ2-7, with 7 bases that match TRBD1. The ends lost 0 bases at V and 2 bases at J; junction bases unmatched: 2. Germline lookup yields CDR1 SGDLS and CDR2 YYNGEE. The length of the CDR3 is 14 residues. CDR3 in amino acids: CASSVGDSTYEQYF. The CDR3 DNA follows: TGTGCCAGCAGCGTAGGGGACAGTACCTACGAGCAGTACTTC.

The CDR3 DNA follows: TGTGCCAGCGGGCACAGGGGGACCGGTCAGCCCCAGCATTTT. Translation: CASGHRGTGQPQHF. The chain employs TRBV27 and TRBJ1-5; 8 nucleotides align to TRBD1. Germline V gene data show CDR1 as MNHEY and CDR2 as SMNVEV (reference sequence). The CDR3 runs 14 residues. V shed 8 bases, J shed 6 bases, and the junction held 9 bases outside the gene matches.

The chain uses TRBV2 and TRBJ2-7; 12 bases match TRBD2. V was pared by 6 bases and J by 2 bases, with 14 bases of the junction left unmatched. The CDR3 has 18 amino acids. Germline V gene lookup returns CDR1 SNHLY and CDR2 FYNNEI. The chain's CDR3 is CASRTSGSSQGGAYEQYF. In DNA form, the CDR3 reads TGTGCCAGCAGGACTAGCGGGAGTTCCCAGGGTGGTGCCTACGAGCAGTACTTC.

V and J are TRBV15 and TRBJ2-6, with unresolved D. The CDR3 has 19 residues. CDR1 and CDR2 (germline): LNHNV, YYDKDF (reference sequence). Deletions cut 0 bases from V and 2 bases from J, with 17 bases between. The DNA of the CDR3 is TGTGCCACCAGCAGAGATCTCGGCTACCCAAGTACTGGGGCCAACGTCCTGACTTTC. Residues: CATSRDLGYPSTGANVLTF.

The gene calls are TRBV4-3 and TRBJ2-7; 9 positions agree with TRBD2. J was trimmed by 6 bases and V by 0 bases; bases with no gene match: 6. The CDR3 runs to 15 residues. Per germline, CDR1 LGHNA and CDR2 YSLEER. The CDR3 nucleotides read TGCGCCAGCAGCCAAGATTCTAGCGGGAAAGTCGAGCAGTACTTC. Translation gives CASSQDSSGKVEQYF.

This sequence joins TRBV27 and TRBJ2-1; no reliable D call. The V end was cut by 2 bases, the J end by 1 base, with 6 bases between. The CDR3 runs to 14 residues. In germline, CDR1 is MNHEY, CDR2 SMNVEV (reference sequence). The DNA for the CDR3 is TGTGCCAGCAGTTTAACTGCTTCCTACAATGAGCAGTTCTTC. As protein: CASSLTASYNEQFF.

This chain links TRBV10-3 with TRBJ2-7, with 12 bases identical to TRBD2. The CDR3 loop spans 14 amino acids. Germline V gives CDR1 ENHRY, CDR2 SYGVKD. V gave up 10 bases and J gave up 1 base; unmatched junction bases: 5. CDR3 protein: CATYGLAGSYEQYF. The DNA of the CDR3 is TGTGCCACCTATGGACTAGCGGGATCCTACGAGCAGTACTTC.

The CDR3 nucleotides are TGCGCCAGCAGCCACTCAGGCGGGGTCGGGTTCTACGAGCAGTACTTC. Amino acid sequence: CASSHSGGVGFYEQYF. The chain joins TRBV23-1 to TRBJ2-7; a possible D gene is TRBD2 (6 bases). TRBV23-1 is known as an ORF, though its function is uncertain. This CDR3 spans 16 amino acids. Trimming removed 6 bases at V and 3 bases at J, with 21 bases between.

To note about this clone: Other nucleotide sequences in the sample specify the same CDR3. The chain recombines TRBV5-6 with TRBJ1-2; tentatively, D is TRBD1 (5 bases). The germline CDR1 and CDR2 sequences are SGHDT and YYEEEE. V dropped 1 base and J dropped 1 base, with 5 bases sitting between them. CDR3 size: 13 residues. The CDR3 sequence is CASSLRGNYGYTF. The CDR3 nucleotides read TGTGCCAGCAGCTTGAGGGGTAACTATGGCTACACCTTC.

The chain couples TRBV28 to TRBJ2-7; the D is unclear. Trimming pared 2 bases from V and 0 bases from J, leaving 11 bases between. CDR1 is MDHEN and CDR2 is SYDVKM in the germline V gene. CDR3 length equals 15 residues. The CDR3 region has the DNA TGTGCCAGCAGTTTACGGGCCAGTAACTCCTACGAGCAGTACTTC. The encoded protein is CASSLRASNSYEQYF.

This chain joins TRBV4-1 and TRBJ2-7; 10 nucleotides match TRBD1. CDR1 and CDR2 (germline): MGHRA, YSYEKL. CDR3 length equals 14 residues. Trimming took 4 bases from V and 3 from J; bases not matched to a gene: 3. The CDR3 is CASSPGQGIYEQYF. The CDR3 nucleotides are TGCGCCAGCAGCCCGGGACAGGGGATCTACGAGCAGTACTTC.

The chain carries TRBV7-9 and TRBJ2-7; TRBD2 matches 12 bases. CDR1 is SEHNR, CDR2 FQNEAQ, per germline (reference sequence). This CDR3 is 17 amino acids long. Trimming took 2 bases from V and 3 from J; bases not matched to a gene: 8. The DNA of the CDR3 is TGTGCCAGCAGCTTATCTACGGGACTAGCGGGTCACTACGAGCAGTACTTC. This encodes CASSLSTGLAGHYEQYF.

The chain has TRBV9 and TRBJ1-1; no reliable D call. There are 11 residues in the CDR3. CDR1 is SGDLS and CDR2 is YYNGEE in the germline V gene. V was pared by 0 bases and J by 6 bases, with 3 bases between. The DNA for the CDR3 is TGTGCCAGCAGCGTAGGGGCTGAAGCTTTCTTT. This codes for CASSVGAEAFF.

This chain joins TRBV5-1 and TRBJ2-2; perhaps TRBD2 as D (5 bases). The CDR3 contains 14 residues. Trimming shortened V by 0 bases and J by 8 bases, and 11 bases separated the two germline ends. Germline V gene lookup returns CDR1 SGHRS and CDR2 YFSETQ. The DNA of the CDR3 is TGCGCCAGCAGCTTGGATCGGGGTAATGGGGAGCTGTTTTTT. This encodes CASSLDRGNGELFF.